This T cell receptor (beta chain) appears in the sequencing data of a study of blood T cell repertoires in COVID-19. The wider study: COVID-19 samples from acute and convalescent phases originated in the United States, Italy and Spain. T cells, B-cell-depleted T cells, or PBMCs supplied cDNA or gDNA.

Original processing methods: How many nucleated cells were present was estimated from reference gene primer amplification. Only in-frame clones appear in the TCRdb table, and some are missing; sequencing was by immunoSEQ multiplex PCR. That table furnishes V, J and clone size, whereas the DNA furnished D and trimming. The sample includes 150,000 or so clones, 92% of them seen just once. V lost 5 bases and J lost 5, with 10 bases in between. This CDR3 has 13 residues. From germline, CDR1 is SGHDT and CDR2 YYEEEE. Sequenced sample: peripheral blood. This TCR was sampled from a man aged 25-45 years with COVID-19, enrolled during active disease. The rearrangement joins TRBV5-6 to TRBJ2-2, with D tentatively TRBD1 (5 bases). The CDR3 DNA is TGTGCCAGCAGTTACGACAGAACCGGGGAGCTGTTTTTT. The encoded protein is CASSYDRTGELFF.